Sequencing of this TCR beta chain was carried out in a study of OX40 agonist ivuxolimab in advanced cancers. Study overall: There were three patients with partial responses, one having hepatocellular carcinoma and two cutaneous melanoma.

TCRdb keeps only in-frame clones here, not all; method: immunoSEQ multiplex PCR. The data contain fewer than 100,000 clones, roughly 91% of them seen just once; the ten biggest clones take up less than 8%. There are 12 residues in the CDR3. Trimming removed 3 bases from V and 13 bases from J, with 13 bases in between. Germline V lookup: CDR1 MDHEN, CDR2 SYDVKM. The sequencing used CD4+ or CD8+ T cells sorted from blood, collected in a trial of the OX40 agonist ivuxolimab. The genes are TRBV28 and TRBJ2-1, with D unclear. The sequence was obtained from an adult with an advanced solid tumor such as melanoma, head and neck, liver or kidney cancer. CDR3 sequence reads: CASSLRPVAQFF. The CDR3 bases are TGTGCCAGCAGTTTGAGGCCAGTGGCCCAGTTCTTC.